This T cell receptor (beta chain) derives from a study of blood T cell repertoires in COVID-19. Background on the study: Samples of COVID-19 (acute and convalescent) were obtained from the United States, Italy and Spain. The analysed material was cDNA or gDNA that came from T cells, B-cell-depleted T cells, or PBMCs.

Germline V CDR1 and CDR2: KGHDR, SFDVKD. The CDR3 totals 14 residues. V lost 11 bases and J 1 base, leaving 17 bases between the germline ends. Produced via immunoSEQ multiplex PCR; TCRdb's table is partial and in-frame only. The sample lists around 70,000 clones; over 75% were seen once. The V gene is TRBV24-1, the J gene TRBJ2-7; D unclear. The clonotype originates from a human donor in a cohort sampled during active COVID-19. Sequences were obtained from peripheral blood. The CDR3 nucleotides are TGTGCCAGCGAGAACGGCGGTAGTTCCTACGAGCAGTACTTC. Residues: CASENGGSSYEQYF.